The entry below describes one T cell receptor beta chain. There are 13 residues in the CDR3. The ends lost 8 bases at V and 3 bases at J; junction bases unmatched: 7. Germline CDR1 is SQVTM and CDR2 is ANQGSEA. 60 Vbeta and 13 Jbeta primers were used in PCR. This table comes from immunoSEQ multiplex PCR, and its TCRdb copy is limited to in-frame clones, with some not included. The sample holds about 140,000 clones, roughly 73% seen once. These data originate in a study of cytomegalovirus exposure and HLA in healthy donors. Sequenced sample: PBMCs. The chain uses TRBV29-1 and TRBJ2-1; 7 positions agree with TRBD2. The receptor was derived from a human donor in good health. CDR3 amino acids: CSSSGGSYNEQFF. CDR3 DNA sequence: TGCAGCTCCTCTGGCGGGAGCTACAATGAGCAGTTCTTC.